The present T cell receptor beta chain was sequenced within a study of post-analysis software for immune sequencing data. This clonotype was recorded at least ten times. Its cognate antigen is unknown. Presence of unique molecular identifiers characterized the TCR beta cDNA libraries. MiXCR was run by TCRdb on the PCR reads, yielding one entry per CDR3 protein. The table records about half a million distinct CDR3 sequences, less than 45% of them present only once. Study-level points and caveats: People with multiple sclerosis had a significantly lower normalized Chao1 diversity than controls did. Controls showed lower frequencies than patients for several TRBV segments, and TRBV5-6, TRBV5-1 and TRBV20-1 were among these.

The germline gives CDR1 SGHRS, CDR2 YFSETQ. Losses at the gene ends were 4 bases for V and 7 bases for J; bases not matched to a gene: 10. This CDR3 contains 14 residues. Material: blood. The receptor's source is a girl between 5 and 17 years old with multiple sclerosis. The chain joins TRBV5-1 to TRBJ2-7; 8 bases align to TRBD1. CDR3 loop: CASSRGQGANEQYF. The CDR3 DNA follows: TGCGCCAGCAGCCGCGGCCAGGGGGCAAATGAGCAGTACTTC. Full variable domain (rest looked up from reference TRBV5-1 and TRBJ2-7): KAGVTQTPRYLIKTRGQQVTLSCSPISGHRSVSWYQQTPGQGLQFLFEYFSETQRNKGNFPGRFSGRQFSNSRSEMNVSTLELGDSALYLCASSRGQGANEQYFGPGTRLTVT.